One sample yielded the 22 T cell receptor beta chains listed below, sequenced in a study of T cell responses to AZD1222 COVID-19 vaccine. TCRdb keeps only in-frame clones here, not all; method: immunoSEQ multiplex PCR. The sample includes 98,000 or so clones, over 75% of them seen just once. The sequencing used peripheral blood, collected on day 0 of AZD1222 vaccination. All receptors derive from an adult in good health.

The rearrangement joins TRBV29-1 to TRBJ2-7, with 7 bases identical to TRBD2. The CDR3 runs to 11 residues. The junction had 3 bases not matched to a gene; V was cut back by 7 bases and J by 3 bases. CDR1 SQVTM and CDR2 ANQGSEA come from the germline V gene. The DNA for the CDR3 is TGCAGCGCCACGGGGGGCTACGAGCAGTACTTC. It specifies CSATGGYEQYF.

V usage is TRBV10-3 and J usage is TRBJ2-5, with unresolved D. V gave up 2 bases and J gave up 5 bases, with 12 bases separating them. This CDR3 is 14 amino acids long. Per the germline V gene, CDR1 is ENHRY and CDR2 is SYGVKD. Here the CDR3 reads CAISEVQALETQYF. As DNA, the CDR3 is TGTGCCATCAGTGAGGTCCAAGCTCTGGAGACCCAGTACTTC.

The chain links TRBV7-9 to TRBJ1-6; 8 nucleotides align to TRBD1. The CDR3 extends over 14 amino acids. After removal of 5 bases from V and 7 bases from J, the junction contained 4 bases not matched to a gene. Germline V lookup: CDR1 SEHNR, CDR2 FQNEAQ (reference sequence). The CDR3, as DNA: TGTGCCAGCAGCCGACAGGGGCGGAATTCACCCCTCCACTTT. Encoded protein: CASSRQGRNSPLHF.

The CDR3 spells CASSPQKTGSGYTF. The CDR3 DNA follows: TGTGCCAGCAGCCCTCAAAAGACAGGGTCGGGCTACACCTTC. The chain couples TRBV4-2 to TRBJ1-2; TRBD1 agrees at 7 bases. The CDR3 is made up of 14 amino acids. Germline V gives CDR1 LGHNA, CDR2 YNFKEQ. V lost 4 bases and J lost 8; bases outside the gene matches: 10.

The chain has TRBV19 and TRBJ1-6; TRBD1 aligns across 10 bases. This CDR3 region has 14 residues. Losses at the gene ends were 9 bases for V and 9 bases for J; bases not matched to a gene: 8. Germline-derived CDR1 and CDR2 are LNHDA and SQIVND (reference sequence). CDR3: CASDDRGRVSPLHF. The DNA of the CDR3 is TGTGCCAGCGACGACAGGGGGCGCGTTTCACCCCTCCACTTT.

V and J are TRBV30 and TRBJ2-7; no firm D call. V lost 0 bases to trimming and J lost 4 bases, with 13 bases between them. In germline, CDR1 is GTSNPN, CDR2 SVGIG (reference sequence). This CDR3 is 14 amino acids long. CDR3 DNA sequence: TGTGCCTGGAGTGTACTGTGGGGATCTTACGAGCAGTACTTC. Translated, it gives CAWSVLWGSYEQYF.

The chain couples TRBV6-1 to TRBJ1-1; TRBD1 matches at 7 bases. CDR1 MNHNS and CDR2 SASEGT come from the germline V gene. The CDR3 extends over 14 amino acids. The V segment lost 3 bases and the J segment 2 bases; nucleotides outside the gene matches: 3. CDR3 sequence reads: CASSDDRANTEAFF. CDR3 sequence (DNA): TGTGCCAGCAGTGACGACAGGGCTAACACTGAAGCTTTCTTT.

In this sample, this clone turned up a few times. This chain uses TRBV6-2 or TRBV6-3 with TRBJ2-5; D ambiguous. V was shortened by 0 bases and J by 7 bases, with 3 bases between the two germline ends. Germline values: CDR1 MNHEY, CDR2 SVGEGT. The CDR3 sequence is 11 residues long. CDR3 DNA sequence: TGTGCCAGCAGTTACTCGGGGACCCAGTACTTC. This encodes CASSYSGTQYF.

The V gene is TRBV4-3, the J gene TRBJ2-3; possible D gene TRBD1, 6 bases. This CDR3 spans 18 amino acids. Trimming cost V 3 bases and J 1 base, with 20 bases left between them. Germline V gene data show CDR1 as LGHNA and CDR2 as YSLEER. The CDR3 protein is CASSQTGLPLLGTDTQYF. DNA for the CDR3: TGCGCCAGCAGCCAGACAGGCCTCCCTCTCCTTGGCACAGATACGCAGTATTTT.

The J gene is TRBJ1-1, the V gene TRBV6-5, with 8 bases identical to TRBD1. CDR3 size: 14 residues. Per the germline V gene, CDR1 is MNHEY and CDR2 is SVGAGI. V was pared by 8 bases and J by 1 base, with 6 bases of the junction left unmatched. CDR3 sequence reads: CASFYRGKNTEAFF. The DNA of the CDR3 is TGTGCCAGCTTTTACAGGGGGAAGAACACTGAAGCTTTCTTT.

This clone came up a few times. CDR3 region: CASSRQGGSGQPQHF. CDR3 in DNA: TGTGCCAGCAGCAGACAGGGTGGATCCGGTCAGCCCCAGCATTTT. V and J are TRBV6-2 or TRBV6-3 and TRBJ1-5, with TRBD1 identical over 7 bases. Germline assignment: CDR1 MNHEY and CDR2 SVGEGT. This CDR3 has 15 residues. With V trimmed by 6 bases and J by 6 bases, 11 bases remained unmatched.

The chain employs TRBV15 and TRBJ2-2; no firm D call. The CDR3 covers 16 residues. Germline values: CDR1 LNHNV, CDR2 YYDKDF (reference sequence). V was clipped by 5 bases and J by 4 bases, with 17 bases between them. The CDR3 loop reads CATSPQPGLGTGELFF. CDR3 in DNA: TGTGCCACCAGCCCTCAACCGGGCCTGGGCACCGGGGAGCTGTTTTTT.

This chain uses TRBV18 with TRBJ1-1; 9 nucleotides line up with TRBD1. Germline V gene sequence: CDR1 KGHSH, CDR2 LQKENI. V was pared by 1 base and J by 10 bases, with 10 bases of the junction left unmatched. The CDR3 is made up of 15 amino acids. Written as DNA, the CDR3 is TGTGCCAGCTCACCACGGATCGGGACAGGGAGTCGAGCTTTCTTT. It yields the protein CASSPRIGTGSRAFF.

V usage is TRBV28 and J usage is TRBJ2-7; TRBD1 matches 12 bases. Trimming cost V 6 bases and J 2 bases; bases outside gene matches: 2. Germline CDR1 reads MDHEN; CDR2 reads SYDVKM. The CDR3 contains 14 residues. The CDR3 coding sequence is TGTGCCAGCAGGGGACAGGGGGCAACCTACGAGCAGTACTTC. Its translation is CASRGQGATYEQYF.

V gene TRBV28 combines with J gene TRBJ1-2; D perhaps matches TRBD1 (5 bases). V gave up 2 bases and J gave up 4 bases, with 17 bases separating them. Germline-derived CDR1 and CDR2 are MDHEN and SYDVKM. This CDR3 comprises 16 residues. CDR3 DNA: TGTGCCAGCAGTTTACAGTCGGGACCTGGGGGCTATGGCTACACCTTC. Translating gives CASSLQSGPGGYGYTF.

Regarding this clone: Compared with germline, one end of the junction differs, possibly owing to a read error. The gene calls are TRBV7-9 and TRBJ1-2; weak D call: TRBD1 (5 bases). The germline V gene encodes CDR1 SEHNR and CDR2 FQNEAQ (reference sequence). The CDR3 has 11 amino acids. This CDR3 reads CASNLGDGYTF. In DNA form, the CDR3 reads TGTGCCAGCAACTTAGGGGATGGCTACACCTTC.

The chain uses TRBV28 and TRBJ2-7; weak D call: TRBD1 (6 bases). CDR3 length: 13 amino acids. Between the trimmed V and J ends, which lost 3 bases and 4 bases, there was a span of 10 bases. The germline gives CDR1 MDHEN, CDR2 SYDVKM. The CDR3 spells CASSLTQGYEQYF. CDR3 nucleotide sequence: TGTGCCAGCAGTTTGACCCAGGGGTACGAGCAGTACTTC. The whole variable domain, remainder taken from reference TRBV28 and TRBJ2-7, is DVKVTQSSRYLVKRTGEKVFLECVQDMDHENMFWYRQDPGLGLRLIYFSYDVKMKEKGDIPEGYSVSREKKERFSLILESASTNQTSMYLCASSLTQGYEQYFGPGTRLTVT.

This clone was counted a single time. The rearrangement joins TRBV7-6 to TRBJ1-1, with a tentative D call TRBD1 (5 bases). Deletions cut 3 bases from V and 1 base from J, with 12 bases between. The CDR3 runs to 15 residues. Germline lookup yields CDR1 SGHVS and CDR2 FNYEAQ. The CDR3 coding sequence is TGTGCCAGCAGCTTGTTGGGTGGGGGGAACACTGAAGCTTTCTTT. Translated, it gives CASSLLGGGNTEAFF. Filled out from reference TRBV7-6 and TRBJ1-1, the complete variable domain reads GAGVSQSPRYKVTKRGQDVALRCDPISGHVSLYWYRQALGQGPEFLTYFNYEAQQDKSGLPNDRFSAERPEGSISTLTIQRTEQRDSAMYRCASSLLGGGNTEAFFGQGTRLTVV.

CDR3 nucleotides: TGTGCCAGCGGTTGGACAGGAAACTACAATGAGCAGTTCTTC. It specifies CASGWTGNYNEQFF. This chain uses TRBV2 with TRBJ2-1, with TRBD1 matching over 7 bases. Germline assignment: CDR1 SNHLY and CDR2 FYNNEI. CDR3 length: 14 amino acids. The V gene end was trimmed by 8 bases and the J gene end by 3 bases; junction bases not matched to a gene: 7.

The chain carries TRBV7-9 and TRBJ1-2; D perhaps matches TRBD1 (5 bases). The V and J ends lost 0 bases and 4 bases respectively, with 9 bases between them. The CDR3 is 14 amino acids. Germline V CDR1 and CDR2: SEHNR, FQNEAQ (reference sequence). CDR3 sequence (DNA): TGTGCCAGCAGCTTAGCAACAGGAGTCTATGGCTACACCTTC. Translated: CASSLATGVYGYTF.

The gene calls are TRBV7-9 and TRBJ1-1; 7 nucleotides line up with TRBD1. V was clipped by 6 bases and J by 8 bases; unmatched bases: 24. CDR1 is SEHNR and CDR2 is FQNEAQ in the germline V gene (reference sequence). This CDR3 is built from 18 residues. CDR3 nucleotide sequence: TGTGCCAGCAGACTTCCGACCCGCAGGGAAGAGGGGGCCCGAGAAGCTTTCTTT. This gives the protein CASRLPTRREEGAREAFF.

The rearrangement links TRBV6-1 to TRBJ1-1; no definite D call. Trimming took off 10 bases at V and 5 bases at J, with 17 bases between the two ends. This CDR3 has 13 residues. Germline V CDR1 and CDR2: MNHNS, SASEGT. As DNA, the CDR3 is TGTGCCATCTCCCGGGAAAGAAGGACTGAAGCTTTCTTT. Translating gives CAISRERRTEAFF.